Given below is one T cell receptor beta chain in context. The antigen is not known. V lost 1 base to trimming and J lost 7 bases, with 20 bases between them. Germline CDR1 is SGHVS and CDR2 is FNYEAQ. The length of the CDR3 is 16 residues. TCRdb re-analysed the RT-PCR reads in MiXCR, keeping a single row per CDR3 protein. The sample consists of fewer than 2,000 distinct CDR3 sequences, approximately 87% of them appearing once. The data were obtained in a study of yellow fever vaccine responses in identical twins. Regarding the study as a whole: Twins' vaccine T cell responses reportedly seemed partly convergent and partly personalized.

This material consisted of T cells from blood (PBMCs), unsorted or a sorted subset (not recorded which), taken before or after yellow fever vaccination (not recorded which). V gene TRBV7-6 combines with J gene TRBJ2-7, with D possibly TRBD2 on 6 matching bases. This TCR came from a woman aged 18-30 years who received the yellow fever vaccine. The CDR3 nucleotides read TGTGCCAGCAGCTTAGACTCCTCGAGCGGGTGGGGAGAGCAGTACTTC. This gives the protein CASSLDSSSGWGEQYF.